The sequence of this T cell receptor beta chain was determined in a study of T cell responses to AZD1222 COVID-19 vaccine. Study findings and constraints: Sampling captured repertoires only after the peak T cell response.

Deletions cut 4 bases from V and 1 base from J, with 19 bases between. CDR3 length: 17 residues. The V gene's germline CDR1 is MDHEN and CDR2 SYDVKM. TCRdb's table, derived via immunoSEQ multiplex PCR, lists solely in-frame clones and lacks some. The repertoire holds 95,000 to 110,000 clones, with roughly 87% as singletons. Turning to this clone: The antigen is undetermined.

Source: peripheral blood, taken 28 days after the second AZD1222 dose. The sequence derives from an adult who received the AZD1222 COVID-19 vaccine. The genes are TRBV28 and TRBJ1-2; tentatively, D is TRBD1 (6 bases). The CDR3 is CASSSLNTGPLNYGYTF. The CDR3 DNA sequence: TGTGCCAGCAGTTCTCTTAATACAGGGCCACTTAACTATGGCTACACCTTC.